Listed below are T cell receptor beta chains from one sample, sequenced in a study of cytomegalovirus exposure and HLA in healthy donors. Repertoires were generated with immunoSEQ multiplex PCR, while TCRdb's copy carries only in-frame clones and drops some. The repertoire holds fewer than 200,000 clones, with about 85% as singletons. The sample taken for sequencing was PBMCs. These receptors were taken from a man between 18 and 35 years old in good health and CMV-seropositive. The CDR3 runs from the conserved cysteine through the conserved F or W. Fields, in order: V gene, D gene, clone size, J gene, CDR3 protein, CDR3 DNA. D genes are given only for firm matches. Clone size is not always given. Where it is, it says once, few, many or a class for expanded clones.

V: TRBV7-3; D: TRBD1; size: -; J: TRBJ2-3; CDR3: CASSFTGGPDTQYF; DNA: TGTGCCAGCAGCTTCACAGGGGGACCAGATACGCAGTATTTT
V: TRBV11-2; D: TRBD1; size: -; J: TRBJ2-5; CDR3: CASSLDRGYQETQYF; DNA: TGTGCCAGCAGCCTAGACAGGGGGTACCAAGAGACCCAGTACTTC
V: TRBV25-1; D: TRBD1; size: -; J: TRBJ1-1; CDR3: CASSVATGAVNEAFF; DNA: TGTGCCAGCAGTGTCGCGACAGGGGCCGTAAATGAAGCTTTCTTT
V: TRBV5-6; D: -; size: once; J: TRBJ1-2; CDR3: CASSLGSAIYYGYTF; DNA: TGTGCCAGCAGCTTGGGCAGCGCAATTTACTATGGCTACACCTTC
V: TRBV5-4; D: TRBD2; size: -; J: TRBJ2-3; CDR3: CASSLESGRGTDTQYF; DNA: TGTGCCAGCAGCTTGGAGAGCGGGAGGGGCACAGATACGCAGTATTTT
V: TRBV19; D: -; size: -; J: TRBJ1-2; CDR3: CASSIPGTYGYTF; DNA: TGTGCCAGTAGTATCCCAGGAACCTATGGCTACACCTTC
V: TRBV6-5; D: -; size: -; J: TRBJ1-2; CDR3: CASSYGVPLGDYGYTF; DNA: TGTGCCAGCAGTTACGGGGTGCCCTTAGGGGATTATGGCTACACCTTC
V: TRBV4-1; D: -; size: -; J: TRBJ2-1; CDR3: CASSQEGAINEQFF; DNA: TGCGCCAGCAGCCAAGAGGGAGCCATAAATGAGCAGTTCTTC
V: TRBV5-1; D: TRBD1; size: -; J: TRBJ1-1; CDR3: CASSPLTGGTTEAFF; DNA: TGCGCCAGCAGCCCCCTGACAGGGGGTACGACTGAAGCTTTCTTT
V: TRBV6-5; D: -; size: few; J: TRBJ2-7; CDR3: CASSWRGGEQYF; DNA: TGTGCCAGCAGTTGGCGGGGTGGAGAGCAGTACTTC
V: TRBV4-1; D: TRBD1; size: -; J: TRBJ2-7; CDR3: CASSQVGDRAGEQYF; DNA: TGCGCCAGCAGCCAAGTTGGGGACAGGGCGGGCGAGCAGTACTTC
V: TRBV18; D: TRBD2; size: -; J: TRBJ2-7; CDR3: CASSSGTSGRPGLYEQYF; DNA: TGTGCCAGCTCTTCCGGGACTAGCGGGAGACCCGGGCTATACGAGCAGTACTTC
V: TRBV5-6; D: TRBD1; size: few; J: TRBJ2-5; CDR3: CASSYRDRGPETQYF; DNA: TGTGCCAGCAGCTACCGGGACAGGGGGCCAGAGACCCAGTACTTC
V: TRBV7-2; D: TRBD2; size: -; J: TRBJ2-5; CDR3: CASSVAGAGETQYF; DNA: TGTGCCAGCAGCGTAGCGGGGGCTGGGGAGACCCAGTACTTC
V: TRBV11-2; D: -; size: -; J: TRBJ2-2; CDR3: CASSSAGTGELFF; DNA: TGTGCCAGCAGCTCCGCCGGGACCGGGGAGCTGTTTTTT
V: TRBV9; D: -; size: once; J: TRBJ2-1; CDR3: CASSAEASAYNEQFF; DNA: TGTGCCAGCAGCGCCGAAGCGAGCGCCTACAATGAGCAGTTCTTC
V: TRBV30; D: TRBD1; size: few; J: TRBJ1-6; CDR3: CAWSSAGGHSPLHF; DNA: TGTGCCTGGAGTAGTGCAGGGGGCCATTCACCCCTCCACTTT
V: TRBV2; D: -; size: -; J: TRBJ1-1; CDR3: CASKFGTPENTEAFF; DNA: TGTGCCAGCAAATTCGGGACTCCTGAGAACACTGAAGCTTTCTTT
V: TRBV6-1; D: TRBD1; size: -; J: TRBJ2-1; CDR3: CASRDRILRYNEQFF; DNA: TGTGCCAGCAGGGACAGGATTCTTCGTTACAATGAGCAGTTCTTC
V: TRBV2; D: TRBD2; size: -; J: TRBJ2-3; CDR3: CASSDPSGYTDTQYF; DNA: TGTGCCAGCAGTGATCCTAGCGGATACACAGATACGCAGTATTTT
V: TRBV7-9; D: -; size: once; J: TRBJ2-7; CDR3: CASSFRGGEQYF; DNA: TGTGCCAGCAGCTTCAGAGGGGGAGAGCAGTACTTC
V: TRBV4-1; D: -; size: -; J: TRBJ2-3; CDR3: CASSQGTASYTDTQYF; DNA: TGCGCCAGCAGCCAAGGGACAGCATCCTACACAGATACGCAGTATTTT
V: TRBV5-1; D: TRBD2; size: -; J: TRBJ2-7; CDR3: CASSLGLAGIYEQYF; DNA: TGCGCCAGCAGCCTCGGACTAGCGGGAATCTACGAGCAGTACTTC
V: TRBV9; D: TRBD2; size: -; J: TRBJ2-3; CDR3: CASSTSGRTDTQYF; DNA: TGTGCCAGCAGCACTAGCGGGAGAACAGATACGCAGTATTTT
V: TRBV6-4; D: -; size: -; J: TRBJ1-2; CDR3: CASSPGVLGYGYTF; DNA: TGTGCCAGCAGCCCAGGTGTCTTAGGCTATGGCTACACCTTC
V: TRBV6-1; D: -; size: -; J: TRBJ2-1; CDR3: CASSGTSHLDEQFF; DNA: TGTGCCAGCAGTGGTACTAGCCATTTGGATGAGCAGTTCTTC
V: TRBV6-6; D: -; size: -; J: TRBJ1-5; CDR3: CASSGRDTDQPQHF; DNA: TGTGCCAGCAGTGGCAGGGATACCGATCAGCCCCAGCATTTT
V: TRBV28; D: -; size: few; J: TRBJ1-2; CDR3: CASNQQGPYGYTF; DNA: TGTGCCAGCAACCAACAGGGACCCTATGGCTACACCTTC
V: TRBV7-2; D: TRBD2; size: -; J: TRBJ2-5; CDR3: CASSGTNEETQYF; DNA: TGTGCCAGCAGCGGGACTAACGAAGAGACCCAGTACTTC
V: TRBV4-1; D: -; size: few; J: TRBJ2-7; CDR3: CASSRISRVEHEQYF; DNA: TGCGCCAGCAGCCGGATCTCCCGAGTGGAGCACGAGCAGTACTTC
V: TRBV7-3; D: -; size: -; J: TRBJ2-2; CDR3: CASSPLLTGELFF; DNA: TGTGCCAGCAGCCCCTTACTTACCGGGGAGCTGTTTTTT
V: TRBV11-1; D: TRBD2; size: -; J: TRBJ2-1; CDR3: CASSPKGLAGDREQFF; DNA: TGTGCCAGCAGCCCCAAGGGACTAGCGGGGGACAGGGAGCAGTTCTTC
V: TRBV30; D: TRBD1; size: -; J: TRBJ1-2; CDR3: CAWKMTGHGYTF; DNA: TGTGCCTGGAAAATGACAGGGCATGGCTACACCTTC
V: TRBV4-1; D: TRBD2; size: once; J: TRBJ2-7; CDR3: CASSPRRTSGTYEQYF; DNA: TGCGCCAGCAGCCCCAGGAGGACTAGCGGAACCTACGAGCAGTACTTC
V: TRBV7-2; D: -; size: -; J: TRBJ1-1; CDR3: CASSLGGGSGTEAFF; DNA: TGTGCCAGCAGCTTAGGTGGGGGCTCGGGTACTGAAGCTTTCTTT
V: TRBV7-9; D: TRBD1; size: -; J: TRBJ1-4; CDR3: CASSIRQGANEKLFF; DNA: TGTGCCAGCAGCATTCGACAGGGGGCTAATGAAAAACTGTTTTTT
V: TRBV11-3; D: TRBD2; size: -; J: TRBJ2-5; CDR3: CASSLGLAGETQYF; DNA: TGTGCCAGCAGCTTAGGGCTAGCGGGGGAGACCCAGTACTTC
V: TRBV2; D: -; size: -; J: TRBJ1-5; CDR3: CASRVDSNQPQHF; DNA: TGTGCCAGCAGGGTAGATAGCAATCAGCCCCAGCATTTT
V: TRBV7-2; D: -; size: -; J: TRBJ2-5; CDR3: CASSLQGNQETQYF; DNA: TGTGCCAGCAGCCTCCAGGGGAACCAAGAGACCCAGTACTTC
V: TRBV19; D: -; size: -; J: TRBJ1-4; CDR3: CASSAGSRGNEKLFF; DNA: TGTGCCAGTAGTGCCGGGTCGAGAGGAAATGAAAAACTGTTTTTT
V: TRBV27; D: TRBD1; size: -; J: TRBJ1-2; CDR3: CASRDRDGYTF; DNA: TGTGCCTCACGGGACAGGGATGGCTACACCTTC
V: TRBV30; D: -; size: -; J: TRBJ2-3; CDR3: CAWGTSTDTQYF; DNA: TGTGCCTGGGGGACTAGCACAGATACGCAGTATTTT
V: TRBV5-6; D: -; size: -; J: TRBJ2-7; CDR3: CASSPREKGLLYEQYF; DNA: TGTGCCAGCAGCCCCCGGGAGAAGGGGCTCCTTTACGAGCAGTACTTC
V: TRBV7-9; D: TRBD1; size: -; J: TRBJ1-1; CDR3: CASSLKTGANTEAFF; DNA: TGTGCCAGCAGCTTGAAGACAGGGGCGAACACTGAAGCTTTCTTT
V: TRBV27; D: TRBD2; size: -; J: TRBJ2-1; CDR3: CASRGGAGGNEQFF; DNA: TGTGCCAGCAGGGGCGGAGCGGGGGGAAATGAGCAGTTCTTC
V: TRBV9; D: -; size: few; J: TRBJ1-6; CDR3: CASSDSSYNSPLHF; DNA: TGTGCCAGCAGCGACAGCTCCTATAATTCACCCCTCCACTTT
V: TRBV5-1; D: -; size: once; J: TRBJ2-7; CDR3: CARQGAGSSYEQYF; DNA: TGCGCCAGACAAGGGGCGGGGAGCTCCTACGAGCAGTACTTC
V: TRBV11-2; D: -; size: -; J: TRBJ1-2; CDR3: CASSFAFRGSYGYTF; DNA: TGTGCCAGCAGCTTTGCCTTCAGGGGAAGCTATGGCTACACCTTC
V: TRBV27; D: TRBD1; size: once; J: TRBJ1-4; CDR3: CASGRDRDYNEKLFF; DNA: TGTGCCAGCGGCCGGGACAGGGATTATAATGAAAAACTGTTTTTT
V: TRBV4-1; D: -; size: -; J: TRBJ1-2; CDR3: CASSQGMGWPGDYGYTF; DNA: TGCGCCAGCAGCCAAGGAATGGGGTGGCCAGGGGACTATGGCTACACCTTC
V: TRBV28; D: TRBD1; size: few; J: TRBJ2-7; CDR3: CASSSSGTGPYEQYF; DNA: TGTGCCAGCAGTTCATCCGGGACAGGCCCCTACGAGCAGTACTTC
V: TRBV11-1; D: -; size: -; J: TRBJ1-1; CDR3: CASSLAGRRGLAEAFF; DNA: TGTGCCAGCAGCTTAGCGGGTAGGAGGGGCCTCGCTGAAGCTTTCTTT
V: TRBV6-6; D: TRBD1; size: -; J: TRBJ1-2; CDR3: CASSYTQGSNGYTF; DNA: TGTGCCAGCAGTTACACACAGGGGAGCAATGGCTACACCTTC
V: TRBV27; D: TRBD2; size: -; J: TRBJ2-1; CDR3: CASSIPGGREQFF; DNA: TGTGCCAGCAGTATTCCGGGGGGGCGCGAGCAGTTCTTC
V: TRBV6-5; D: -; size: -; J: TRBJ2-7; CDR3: CASSYSTGSNEQYF; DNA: TGTGCCAGCAGTTACTCGACAGGCTCCAACGAGCAGTACTTC
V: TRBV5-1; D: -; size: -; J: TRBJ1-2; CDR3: CASSLEQPGRGGYTF; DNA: TGCGCCAGCAGCTTGGAACAACCGGGCAGGGGCGGCTACACCTTC
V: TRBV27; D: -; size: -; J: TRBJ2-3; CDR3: CASSLSGGDTQYF; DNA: TGTGCCAGCAGTTTATCAGGGGGAGATACGCAGTATTTT
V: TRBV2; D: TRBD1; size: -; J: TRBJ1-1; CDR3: CASISDRKDTEAFF; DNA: TGTGCCAGCATCTCGGACAGGAAGGACACTGAAGCTTTCTTT
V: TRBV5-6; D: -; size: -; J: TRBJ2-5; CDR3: CASTTLRTGKETQYF; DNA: TGTGCCAGCACCACCTTAAGAACAGGGAAAGAGACCCAGTACTTC
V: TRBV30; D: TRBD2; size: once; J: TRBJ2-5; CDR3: CAWSTTGGAGETQYF; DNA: TGTGCCTGGAGTACTACGGGGGGGGCCGGGGAGACCCAGTACTTC